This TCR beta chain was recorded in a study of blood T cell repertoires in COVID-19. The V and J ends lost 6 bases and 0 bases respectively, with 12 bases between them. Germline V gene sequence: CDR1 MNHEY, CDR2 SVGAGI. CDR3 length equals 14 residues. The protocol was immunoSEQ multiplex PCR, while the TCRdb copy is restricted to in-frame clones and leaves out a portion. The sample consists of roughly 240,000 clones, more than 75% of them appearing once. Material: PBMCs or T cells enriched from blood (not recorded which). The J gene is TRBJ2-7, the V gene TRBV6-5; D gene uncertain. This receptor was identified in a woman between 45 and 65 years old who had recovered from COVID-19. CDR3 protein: CASSPHLSSYEQYF. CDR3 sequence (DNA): TGTGCCAGCAGCCCCCATCTGAGCTCCTACGAGCAGTACTTC.